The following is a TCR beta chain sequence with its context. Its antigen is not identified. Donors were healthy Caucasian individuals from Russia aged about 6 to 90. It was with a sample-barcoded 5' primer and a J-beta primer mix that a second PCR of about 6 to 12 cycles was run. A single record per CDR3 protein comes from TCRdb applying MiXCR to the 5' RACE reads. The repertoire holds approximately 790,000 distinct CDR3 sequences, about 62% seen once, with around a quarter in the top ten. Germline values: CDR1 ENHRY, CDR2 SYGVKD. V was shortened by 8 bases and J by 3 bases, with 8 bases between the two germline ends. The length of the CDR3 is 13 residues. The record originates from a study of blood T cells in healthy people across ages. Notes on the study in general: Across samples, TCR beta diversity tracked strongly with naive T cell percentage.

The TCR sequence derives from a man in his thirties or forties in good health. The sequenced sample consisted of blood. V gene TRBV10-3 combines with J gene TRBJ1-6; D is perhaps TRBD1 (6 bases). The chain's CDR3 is CAIGGLYNSPLHF. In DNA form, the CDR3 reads TGTGCCATCGGGGGCCTCTATAATTCACCCCTCCACTTT.